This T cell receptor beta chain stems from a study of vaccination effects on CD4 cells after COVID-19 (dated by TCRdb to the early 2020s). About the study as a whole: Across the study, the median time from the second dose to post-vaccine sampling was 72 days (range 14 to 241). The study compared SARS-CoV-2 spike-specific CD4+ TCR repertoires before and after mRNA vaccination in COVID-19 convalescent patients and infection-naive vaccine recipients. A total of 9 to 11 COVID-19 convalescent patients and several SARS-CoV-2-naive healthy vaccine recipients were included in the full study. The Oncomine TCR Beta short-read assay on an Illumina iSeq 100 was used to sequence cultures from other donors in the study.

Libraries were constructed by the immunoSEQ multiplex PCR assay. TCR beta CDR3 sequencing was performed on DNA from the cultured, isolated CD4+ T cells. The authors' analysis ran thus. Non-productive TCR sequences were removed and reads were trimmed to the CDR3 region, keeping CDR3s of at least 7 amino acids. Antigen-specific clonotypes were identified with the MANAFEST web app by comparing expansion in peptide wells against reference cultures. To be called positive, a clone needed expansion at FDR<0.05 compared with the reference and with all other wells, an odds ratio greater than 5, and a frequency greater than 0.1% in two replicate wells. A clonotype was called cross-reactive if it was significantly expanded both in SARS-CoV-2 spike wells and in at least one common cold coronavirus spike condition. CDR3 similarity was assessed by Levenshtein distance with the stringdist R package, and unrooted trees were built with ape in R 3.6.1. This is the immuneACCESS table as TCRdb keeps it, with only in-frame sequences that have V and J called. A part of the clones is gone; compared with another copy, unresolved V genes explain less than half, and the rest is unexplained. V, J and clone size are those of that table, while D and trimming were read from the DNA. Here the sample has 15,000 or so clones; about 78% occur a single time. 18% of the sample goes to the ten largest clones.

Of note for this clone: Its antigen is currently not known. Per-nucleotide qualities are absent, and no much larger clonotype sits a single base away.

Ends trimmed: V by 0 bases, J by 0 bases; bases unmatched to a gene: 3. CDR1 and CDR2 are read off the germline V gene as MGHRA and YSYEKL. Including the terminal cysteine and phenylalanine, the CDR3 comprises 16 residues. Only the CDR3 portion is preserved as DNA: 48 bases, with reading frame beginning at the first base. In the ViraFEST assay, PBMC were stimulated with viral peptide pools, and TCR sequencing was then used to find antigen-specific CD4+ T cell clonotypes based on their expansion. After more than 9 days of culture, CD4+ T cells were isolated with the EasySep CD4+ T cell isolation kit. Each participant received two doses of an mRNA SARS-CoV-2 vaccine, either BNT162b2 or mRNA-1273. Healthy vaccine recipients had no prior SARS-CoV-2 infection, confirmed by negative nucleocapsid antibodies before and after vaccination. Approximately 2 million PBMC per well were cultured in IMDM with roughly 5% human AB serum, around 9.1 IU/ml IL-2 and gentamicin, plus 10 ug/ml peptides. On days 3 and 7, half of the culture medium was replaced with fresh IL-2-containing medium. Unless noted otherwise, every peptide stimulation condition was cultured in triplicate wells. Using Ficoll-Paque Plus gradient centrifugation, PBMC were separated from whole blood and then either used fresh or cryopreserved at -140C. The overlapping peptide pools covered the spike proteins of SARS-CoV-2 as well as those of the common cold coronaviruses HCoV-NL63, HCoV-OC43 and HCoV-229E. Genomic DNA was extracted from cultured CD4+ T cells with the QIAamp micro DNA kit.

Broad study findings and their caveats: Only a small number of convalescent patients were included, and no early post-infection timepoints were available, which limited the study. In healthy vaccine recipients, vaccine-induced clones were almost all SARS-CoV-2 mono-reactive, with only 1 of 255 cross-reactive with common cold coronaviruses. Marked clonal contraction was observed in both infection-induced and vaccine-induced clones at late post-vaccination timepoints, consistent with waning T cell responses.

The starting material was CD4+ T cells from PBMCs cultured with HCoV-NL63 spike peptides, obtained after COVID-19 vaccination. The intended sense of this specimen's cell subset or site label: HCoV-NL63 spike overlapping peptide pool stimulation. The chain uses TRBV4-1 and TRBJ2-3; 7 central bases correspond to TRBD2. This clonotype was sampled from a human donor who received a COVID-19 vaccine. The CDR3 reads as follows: CASSQEGTISTDTQYF. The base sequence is TGCGCCAGCAGCCAAGAGGGGACTATTAGCACAGATACGCAGTATTTT.